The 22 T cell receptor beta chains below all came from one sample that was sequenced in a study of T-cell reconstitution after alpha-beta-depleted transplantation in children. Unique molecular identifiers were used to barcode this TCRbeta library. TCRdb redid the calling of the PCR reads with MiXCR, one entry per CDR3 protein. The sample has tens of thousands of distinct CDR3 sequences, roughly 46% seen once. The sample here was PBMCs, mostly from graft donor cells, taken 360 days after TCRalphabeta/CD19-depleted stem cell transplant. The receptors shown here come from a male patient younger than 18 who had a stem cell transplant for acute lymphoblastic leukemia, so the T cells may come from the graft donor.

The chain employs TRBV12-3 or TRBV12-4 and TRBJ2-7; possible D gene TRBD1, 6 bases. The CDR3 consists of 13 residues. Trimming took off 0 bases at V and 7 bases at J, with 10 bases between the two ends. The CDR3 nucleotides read TGTGCCAGCAGTTTAGCGGGGGCCAGGGAGCAGTACTTC. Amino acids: CASSLAGAREQYF.

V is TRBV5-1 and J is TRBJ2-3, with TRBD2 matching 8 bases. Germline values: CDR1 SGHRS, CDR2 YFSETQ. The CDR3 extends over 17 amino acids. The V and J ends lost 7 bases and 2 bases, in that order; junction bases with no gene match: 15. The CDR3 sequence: CASWPSLREDITDTQYF. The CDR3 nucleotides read TGCGCCAGCTGGCCGTCCTTGCGGGAGGACATCACAGATACGCAGTATTTT.

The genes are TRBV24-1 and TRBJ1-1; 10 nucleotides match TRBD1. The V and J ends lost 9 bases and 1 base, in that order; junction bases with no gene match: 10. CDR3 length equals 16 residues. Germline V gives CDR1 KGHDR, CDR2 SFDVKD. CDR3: CATFPRTGGRNTEAFF. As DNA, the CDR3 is TGTGCCACCTTCCCCAGGACAGGGGGACGGAACACTGAAGCTTTCTTT.

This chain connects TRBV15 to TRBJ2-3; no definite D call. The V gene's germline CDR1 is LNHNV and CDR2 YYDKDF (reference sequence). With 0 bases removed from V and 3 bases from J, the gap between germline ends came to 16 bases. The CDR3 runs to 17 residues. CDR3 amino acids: CATSRDGYGGSTDTQYF. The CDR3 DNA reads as TGTGCCACCAGCAGAGACGGGTACGGTGGGTCGACAGATACGCAGTATTTT.

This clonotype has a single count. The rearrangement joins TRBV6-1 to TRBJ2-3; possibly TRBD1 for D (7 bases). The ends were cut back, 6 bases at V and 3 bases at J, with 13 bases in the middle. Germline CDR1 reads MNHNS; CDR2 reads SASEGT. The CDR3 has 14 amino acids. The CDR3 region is CASRAQGRTDTQYF. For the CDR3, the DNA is TGTGCCAGCAGGGCACAGGGGAGGACAGATACGCAGTATTTT.

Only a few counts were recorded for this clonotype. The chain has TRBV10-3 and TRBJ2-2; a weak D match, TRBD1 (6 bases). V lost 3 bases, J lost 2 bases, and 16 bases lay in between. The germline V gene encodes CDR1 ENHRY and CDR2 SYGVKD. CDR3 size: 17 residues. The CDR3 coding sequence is TGTGCCATCAGTGATCCTTTACAGGGCCCTAACACCGGGGAGCTGTTTTTT. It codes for CAISDPLQGPNTGELFF.

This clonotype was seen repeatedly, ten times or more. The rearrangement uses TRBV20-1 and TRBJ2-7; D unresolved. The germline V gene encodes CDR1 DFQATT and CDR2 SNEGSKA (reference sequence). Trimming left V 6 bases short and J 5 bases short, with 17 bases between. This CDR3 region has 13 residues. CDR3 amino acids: CSAAGLLVDEQYF. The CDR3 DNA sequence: TGCAGTGCAGCTGGGCTCTTGGTCGACGAGCAGTACTTC.

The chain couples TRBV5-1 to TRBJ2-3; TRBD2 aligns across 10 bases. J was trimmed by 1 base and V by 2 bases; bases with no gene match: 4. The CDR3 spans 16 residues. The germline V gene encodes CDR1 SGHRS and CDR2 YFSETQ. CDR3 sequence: CASSFLAGAGTDTQYF. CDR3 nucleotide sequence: TGCGCCAGCAGCTTCCTAGCGGGGGCCGGCACAGATACGCAGTATTTT.

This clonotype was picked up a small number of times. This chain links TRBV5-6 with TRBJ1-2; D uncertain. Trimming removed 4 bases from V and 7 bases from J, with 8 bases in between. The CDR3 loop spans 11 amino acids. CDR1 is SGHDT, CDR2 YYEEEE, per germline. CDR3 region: CASSLSGGYTF. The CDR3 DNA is TGTGCCAGCAGCCTCAGCGGTGGCTACACCTTC. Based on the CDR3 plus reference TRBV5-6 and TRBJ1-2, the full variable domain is DAGVTQSPTHLIKTRGQQVTLRCSPKSGHDTVSWYQQALGQGPQFIFQYYEEEERQRGNFPDRFSGHQFPNYSSELNVNALLLGDSALYLCASSLSGGYTFGSGTRLTVV.

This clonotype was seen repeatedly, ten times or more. The CDR3 DNA reads as TGTGCCAGCAGTTTTCTTAGGAGACTAGCGGGAGGGGGCGAGCAGTTCTTC. Its translation is CASSFLRRLAGGGEQFF. The V gene is TRBV12-3 or TRBV12-4, the J gene TRBJ2-1, with 14 positions matching TRBD2. The V and J ends lost 3 bases and 10 bases, in that order; junction bases with no gene match: 11. The CDR3 covers 17 residues.

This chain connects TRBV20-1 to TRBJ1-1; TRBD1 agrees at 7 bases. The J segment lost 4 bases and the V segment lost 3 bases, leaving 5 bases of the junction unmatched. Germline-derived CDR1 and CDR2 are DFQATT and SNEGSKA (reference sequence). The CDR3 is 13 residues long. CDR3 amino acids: CSARRDRGTEAFF. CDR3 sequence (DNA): TGCAGTGCTAGGAGGGACAGAGGCACTGAAGCTTTCTTT.

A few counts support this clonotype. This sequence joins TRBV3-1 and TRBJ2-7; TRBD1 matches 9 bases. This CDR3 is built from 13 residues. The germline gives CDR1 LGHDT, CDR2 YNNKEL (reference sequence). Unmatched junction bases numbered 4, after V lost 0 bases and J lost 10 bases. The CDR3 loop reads CASSQDNRGQQYF. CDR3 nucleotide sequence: TGTGCCAGCAGCCAAGATAACAGGGGGCAACAGTACTTC.

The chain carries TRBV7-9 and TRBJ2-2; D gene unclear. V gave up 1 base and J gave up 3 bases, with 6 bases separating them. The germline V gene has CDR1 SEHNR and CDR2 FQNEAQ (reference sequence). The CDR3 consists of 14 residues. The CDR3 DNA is TGTGCCAGCAGCTTAGACGGTTACACCGGGGAGCTGTTTTTT. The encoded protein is CASSLDGYTGELFF.

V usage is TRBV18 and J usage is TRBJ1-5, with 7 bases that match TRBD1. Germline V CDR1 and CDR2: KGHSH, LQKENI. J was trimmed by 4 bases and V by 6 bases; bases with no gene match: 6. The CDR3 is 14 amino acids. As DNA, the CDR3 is TGTGCCAGCTCCTTCGACAGGGATAATCAGCCCCAGCATTTT. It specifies CASSFDRDNQPQHF.

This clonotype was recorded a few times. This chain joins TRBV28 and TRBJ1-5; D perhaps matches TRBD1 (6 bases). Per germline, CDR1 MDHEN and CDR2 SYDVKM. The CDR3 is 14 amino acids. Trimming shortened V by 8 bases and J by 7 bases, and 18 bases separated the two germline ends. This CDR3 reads CASGPQGYGQPQHF. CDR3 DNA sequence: TGTGCCAGCGGCCCCCAGGGGTACGGACAGCCCCAGCATTTT.

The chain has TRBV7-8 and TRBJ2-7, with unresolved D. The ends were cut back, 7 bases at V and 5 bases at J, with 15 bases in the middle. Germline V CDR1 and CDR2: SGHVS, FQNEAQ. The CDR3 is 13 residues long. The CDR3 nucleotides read TGTGCCAGCACCTTCCTTAGTGTCCACGAGCAGTACTTC. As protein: CASTFLSVHEQYF.

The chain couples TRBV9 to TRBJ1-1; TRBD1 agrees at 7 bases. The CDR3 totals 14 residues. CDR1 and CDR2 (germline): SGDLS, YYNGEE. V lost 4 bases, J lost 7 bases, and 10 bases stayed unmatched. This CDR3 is CASSFLTGAGEAFF. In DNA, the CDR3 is TGTGCCAGCAGCTTCCTCACAGGGGCGGGTGAAGCTTTCTTT.

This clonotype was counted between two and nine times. The CDR3 DNA reads as TGCGCCAGCAGGCCCGGCATGGTGAACACTGAAGCTTTCTTT. Residues: CASRPGMVNTEAFF. The chain is built from TRBV5-1 and TRBJ1-1; D remains ambiguous. This CDR3 region has 14 residues. V was shortened by 5 bases and J by 0 bases, with 11 bases between the two germline ends. Germline-derived CDR1 and CDR2 are SGHRS and YFSETQ.

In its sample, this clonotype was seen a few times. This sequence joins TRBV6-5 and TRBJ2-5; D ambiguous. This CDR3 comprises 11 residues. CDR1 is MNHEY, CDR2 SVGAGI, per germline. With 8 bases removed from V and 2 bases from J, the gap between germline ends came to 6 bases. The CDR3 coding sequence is TGTGCCAGCTTTGAACAAGAGACCCAGTACTTC. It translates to CASFEQETQYF.

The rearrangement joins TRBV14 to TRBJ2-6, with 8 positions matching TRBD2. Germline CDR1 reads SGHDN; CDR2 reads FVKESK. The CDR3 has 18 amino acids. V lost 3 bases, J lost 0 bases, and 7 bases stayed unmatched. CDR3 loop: CASSQGRGGPSGANVLTF. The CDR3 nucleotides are TGTGCCAGCAGCCAGGGTCGGGGGGGTCCCTCTGGGGCCAACGTCCTGACTTTC.

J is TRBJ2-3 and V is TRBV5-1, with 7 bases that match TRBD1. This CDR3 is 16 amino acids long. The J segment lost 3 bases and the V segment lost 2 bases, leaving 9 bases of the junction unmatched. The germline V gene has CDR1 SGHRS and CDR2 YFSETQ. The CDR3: CASSFATGTLTDTQYF. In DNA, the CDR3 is TGCGCCAGCAGCTTCGCGACAGGGACCCTAACAGATACGCAGTATTTT.

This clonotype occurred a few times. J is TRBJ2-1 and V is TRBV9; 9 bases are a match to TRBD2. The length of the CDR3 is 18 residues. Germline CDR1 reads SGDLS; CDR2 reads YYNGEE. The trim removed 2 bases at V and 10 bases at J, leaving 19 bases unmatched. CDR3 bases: TGTGCCAGCAGCGTTCAGGGAGTTGTGGTAGCGGGAGTGGGCGAGCAGTTCTTC. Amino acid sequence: CASSVQGVVVAGVGEQFF.